This entry is about one T cell receptor (beta chain). The antigen this receptor binds is unknown. Base qualities are not at hand, and no much larger clone is one base apart. This sample was included in a study of lymphopenia after photon versus proton radiotherapy (dated by TCRdb to about 2019). For the wider study: The study compared the immunological effects of photon versus proton radiation therapy in patients with gastrointestinal tumors who developed high-grade lymphopenia. The study aimed to characterize how the two radiation modalities differ in their impact on the immune system. The cohort included approximately 18 patients with gastrointestinal tumors who developed lymphopenia after receiving either photon or proton therapy. The full study reports these points: After the lymphocyte count nadir, repertoires from photon-treated patients showed oligoclonal expansion, particularly of CD8+ Temra cells, and this expansion drove the decline in diversity. Across the cohort, among patients who died, a greater drop in TCR diversity after the nadir was inversely correlated with overall survival time. During treatment, patients who received photon therapy lost naive T cells and TCR diversity and gained effector/memory populations, whereas patients who received proton therapy remained relatively stable. The survival association was assessed only in patients who died, and the authors presented better survival with proton therapy as a possibility rather than a demonstrated result.

Library construction relied on the immunoSEQ multiplex PCR assay. T cell repertoires were profiled by deep sequencing of rearranged TCR beta loci, alongside multiparametric flow cytometry. Not all clones reach the TCRdb copy of this immuneACCESS table, which keeps in-frame sequences only. Checked studies attribute under half of the gap to unresolved V genes and leave the rest unexplained. Within this sample are around 64,000 clones, with 80% to 95% of them counted one time only. Together, the top ten hold about 2% of the sample. The starting material was peripheral blood, obtained from a patient treated with photon-based radiotherapy. This clonotype originated in a woman between 40 and 55 years old with cholangiocarcinoma.

The DNA is as follows: TGTGCCAGCAGCTTACCTGGGGTGGATTATGGCTACACCTTC. It encodes CASSLPGVDYGYTF. The sequence links TRBV7-9 to TRBJ1-2, with no confident D gene call. The junction carries 12 bases between V and J, which are trimmed by 2 bases and 5 bases respectively. CDR3 length: 14 amino acids, cysteine to phenylalanine. Kept here is only the CDR3 DNA, which spans 42 bases and is read in frame from base 1. The germline V gene (reference sequence) sets CDR1 to SEHNR and CDR2 to FQNEAQ.